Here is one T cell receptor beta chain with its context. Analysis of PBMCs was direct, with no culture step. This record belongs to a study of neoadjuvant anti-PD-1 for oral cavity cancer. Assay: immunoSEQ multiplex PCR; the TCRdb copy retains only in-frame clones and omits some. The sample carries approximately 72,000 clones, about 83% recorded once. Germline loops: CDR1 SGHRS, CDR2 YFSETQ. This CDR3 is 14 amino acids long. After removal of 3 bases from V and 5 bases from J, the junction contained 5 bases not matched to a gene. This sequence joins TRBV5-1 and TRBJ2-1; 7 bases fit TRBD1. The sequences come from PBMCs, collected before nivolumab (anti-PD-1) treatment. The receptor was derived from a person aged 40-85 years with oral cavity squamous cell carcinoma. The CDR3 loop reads CASSYRTGNNEQFF. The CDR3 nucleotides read TGCGCCAGCAGCTACCGGACAGGCAACAATGAGCAGTTCTTC. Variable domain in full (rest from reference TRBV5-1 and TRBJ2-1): KAGVTQTPRYLIKTRGQQVTLSCSPISGHRSVSWYQQTPGQGLQFLFEYFSETQRNKGNFPGRFSGRQFSNSRSEMNVSTLELGDSALYLCASSYRTGNNEQFFGPGTRLTVL.